This T cell receptor beta chain was sequenced in a study of T cells after yellow fever vaccination. The wider study: SMART-Seq v4 Ultra Low Input served to prepare low-cell-number fractions. Notes on the study in general: Contaminants from the bulk population, in the form of abundant clonotypes, could be found in FACS-sorted repertoires. Detected again after the booster were most primary-vaccination clones, at 96% CD4 and approximately 85% CD8.

Each CDR3 protein is one row after TCRdb ran MiXCR on the 5' RACE reads. This table holds hundreds of thousands of distinct CDR3 sequences, 12% found once. V was cut by 3 bases and J by 4 bases, with 16 bases left in between. The germline gives CDR1 SGDLS, CDR2 YYNGEE. The CDR3 sequence is 15 residues long. As regards this clonotype: Its antigen is not identified.

The V and J genes are TRBV9 and TRBJ2-5, with D maybe TRBD2 (6 bases). This TCR was sampled from a man younger than 45 who received the YFV17D yellow fever vaccine. The sample consisted of PBMCs, taken on the day of the yellow fever booster vaccination. The CDR3: CASSGVGRSGETQYF. The DNA of the CDR3 is TGTGCCAGCAGCGGGGTCGGGAGAAGTGGAGAGACCCAGTACTTC.